The clone carrying this T cell receptor beta chain was counted ten times or more. Its antigen is unknown. The data were taken from a study of human T cells and chemical hapten exposure. Each CDR3 protein gets one entry after TCRdb re-called the RACE reads with MiXCR. The table has 300,000 to 400,000 distinct CDR3 sequences, around 7% seen once. Study-level points and caveats: In the PT1 data, expanded TCR counts showed a positive correlation with patch test score.

The CDR3 consists of 14 residues. Germline-derived CDR1 and CDR2 are MNHEY and SVGEGT. V lost 6 bases to trimming and J lost 0 bases; unmatched junction nucleotides: 1. Stated time point: patch test 1, 2 weeks after DPC sensitization. As for treatment: therapeutic diphenylcyclopropenone sensitization with weekly scalp DPC. This specimen consisted of whole blood, obtained in connection with sensitization to the hapten diphenylcyclopropenone (DPC). This sequence originates from a woman younger than 30 with alopecia areata. Some clones in this sample may be carry-over from other donors' samples. This chain joins TRBV6-2 or TRBV6-3 and TRBJ2-1; 8 nucleotides match TRBD2. The CDR3 bases are TGTGCCAGCAGCCGGGGGGGCTCCTACAATGAGCAGTTCTTC. Translation: CASSRGGSYNEQFF.